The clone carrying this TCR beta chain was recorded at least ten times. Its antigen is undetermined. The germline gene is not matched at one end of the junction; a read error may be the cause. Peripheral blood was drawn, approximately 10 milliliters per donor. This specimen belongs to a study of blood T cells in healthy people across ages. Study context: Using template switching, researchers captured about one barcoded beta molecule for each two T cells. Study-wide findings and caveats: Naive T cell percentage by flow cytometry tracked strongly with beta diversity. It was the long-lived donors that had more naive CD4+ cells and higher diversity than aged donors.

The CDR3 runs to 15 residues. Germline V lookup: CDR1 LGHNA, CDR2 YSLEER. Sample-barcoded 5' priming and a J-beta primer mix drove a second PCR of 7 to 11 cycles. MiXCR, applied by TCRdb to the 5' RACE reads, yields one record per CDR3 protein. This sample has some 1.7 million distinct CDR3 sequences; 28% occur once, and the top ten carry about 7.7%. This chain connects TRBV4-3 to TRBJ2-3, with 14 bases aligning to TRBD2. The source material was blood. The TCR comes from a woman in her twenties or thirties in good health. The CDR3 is CASSLTSGRGDTQYF. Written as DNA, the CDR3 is TGTGCCAGCAGCTTGACTAGCGGGAGGGGAGATACGCAGTATTTT.